A selection of T cell receptor beta chains follows, all from one sample in a study of blood T cell repertoires in COVID-19. Repertoires were generated with immunoSEQ multiplex PCR, while TCRdb's copy carries only in-frame clones and drops some. Among 130,000 to 150,000 clones listed, approximately 86% were seen once. Sequenced: peripheral blood. Receptors originate from a woman between 40 and 55 years old with active or convalescent COVID-19. The CDR3 runs from the conserved cysteine through the conserved F or W.

V	J	CDR3
TRBV6-6	TRBJ1-1	CASSSWNTEAFF
TRBV5-1	TRBJ1-4	CASSSAWGGDEKLFF
TRBV27	TRBJ2-7	CASSLRRVSEQYF
TRBV27	TRBJ2-5	CASSTRGETQYF
TRBV7-2	TRBJ1-1	CASSPGLRPEAFF
TRBV9	TRBJ2-2	CASSRTRWEGLTGELFF
TRBV30	TRBJ1-4	CAWSLRTDRNEKLFF
TRBV3-1/TRBV3-2	TRBJ1-5	CASSPGITSNQPQHF
TRBV6-2/TRBV6-3	TRBJ1-2	CASSADGLEGYTF
TRBV5-4	TRBJ1-4	CASSFLAGATNEKLFF
TRBV2	TRBJ1-3	CASTLPGLDSGNTIYF
TRBV27	TRBJ1-6	CASKTETNNSPLHF
TRBV7-2	TRBJ2-3	CASSLEGASTDTQYF
TRBV7-9	TRBJ1-2	CASSPQGEGGYTF
TRBV29-1	TRBJ1-2	CSVEGQQPYGYTF
TRBV4-3	TRBJ2-1	CASSQGRENYNEQFF
TRBV28	TRBJ1-2	CASNIVSGIYGYTF
TRBV5-1	TRBJ2-6	CASSLTGRGRSGANVLTF
TRBV19	TRBJ1-5	CASSIREYNQPQHF
TRBV5-4	TRBJ2-2	CASSFGLAGATGELFF
TRBV6-6	TRBJ1-5	CASSPLSGGRENQPQHF
TRBV19	TRBJ1-5	CASSRTGAGNQPQHF
TRBV5-5	TRBJ1-2	CASSLYRDNYGYTF
TRBV24-1	TRBJ2-1	CATSDAGTSGFNEQFF
TRBV7-2	TRBJ1-2	CASSLDRASYGYTF
TRBV28	TRBJ1-1	CASSPWTGNTEAFF
TRBV19	TRBJ1-1	CASSPLKTGGVKTEAFF
TRBV7-2	TRBJ2-3	CASSLAPTTSGPSTDTQYF
TRBV18	TRBJ2-7	CASSPKQGSYEQYF
TRBV24-1	TRBJ2-1	CATSDVPRAGGPYNEQFF
TRBV4-1	TRBJ2-6	CASSHPTGTRSGANVLTF
TRBV6-2/TRBV6-3	TRBJ1-1	CASSPPGTGNTEAFF
TRBV28	TRBJ1-2	CASLMQGWGYTF
TRBV18	TRBJ2-7	CASSPPSAGGYEQYF
TRBV7-9	TRBJ2-1	CASSPGVEQFF
TRBV19	TRBJ1-2	CASSLHRAGRRQYGYTF
TRBV20-1	TRBJ1-2	CSAMGGGGYTF
TRBV5-4	TRBJ2-1	CASSLVAGYNEQFF
TRBV28	TRBJ1-5	CASTTDRGWNQPQHF
TRBV14	TRBJ2-7	CASSPLFGTRTYEQYF
TRBV6-5	TRBJ1-4	CASRGLWSIEKLFF
TRBV27	TRBJ2-2	CASSKRLAGGGGELFF
TRBV18	TRBJ2-7	CASSPRVGGGYEQYF
TRBV3-1/TRBV3-2	TRBJ1-1	CASSQGRVRTEAFF
TRBV5-4	TRBJ2-6	CASSRNRDASGANVLTF
TRBV19	TRBJ1-5	CASSIKEGGSNQPQHF
TRBV28	TRBJ2-2	CASSTGHGELFF
TRBV28	TRBJ1-1	CASSLGGLNTEAFF
TRBV28	TRBJ1-3	CASSFPSGNTIYF